The entry that follows covers one TCR beta chain sequence. What it recognizes is unknown. The missing CDR3 end, 3 residues past where the read stops, is filled in from the germline J gene. The CDR3 loop spans 14 amino acids. Germline CDR1 SEHNR, CDR2 FQNEAQ (reference sequence). V lost 1 base and J lost 8, with 12 bases in between. The sample originates from a study of Tregs in tolerant kidney transplant recipients. Whole-study findings and limits: Few patients were studied, so findings need validation in larger groups.

The repertoire was sequenced with immunoSEQ multiplex PCR; TCRdb's copy has only in-frame clones and lacks some. In all, the sample yields 25,000 to 35,000 clones. V and J are TRBV7-9 and TRBJ2-4, with D maybe TRBD1 (5 bases). This TCR derives from a human donor who received a combined kidney and bone marrow transplant. Here the sequenced sample was CD8+ T cells from blood, taken before the transplant. The chain's CDR3 is CASSLDLGLDIQYF. CDR3 DNA (partial): TGTGCCAGCAGCTTAGATTTGGGGCTTGACATT.